This T cell receptor (beta chain) was obtained from a study of CD8+ T cells in alopecia areata. Study background: Tofacitinib was taken orally by treated patients, and the dose was 5 to 10 mg twice daily.

The CDR3 contains 11 residues. J gave up 10 bases and V 3 bases, and 4 bases lay outside the gene matches. CDR1 is GTSNPN, CDR2 SVGIG, per germline (reference sequence). RNA was extracted and reverse transcribed into cDNA as the sequencing template. The protocol was immunoSEQ multiplex PCR, while the TCRdb copy is restricted to in-frame clones and leaves out a portion. In the table there are 100,000 to 150,000 clones, 49% of which are singletons. The J gene is TRBJ2-7, the V gene TRBV30, with TRBD1 matching 9 bases. The specimen comprised CD8+ T cells sorted from blood, sampled at week 0. The clonotype originates from a human donor with alopecia areata. The CDR3 region has the DNA TGTGCCTGGAGAGAGGGACAGGGACAGTACTTC. It codes for CAWREGQGQYF.